Each of the 21 T cell receptor beta chains below was sequenced from the same sample in a study of a mutant IDH1 vaccine in newly diagnosed glioma. The time point denotes: week 35, safety follow-up. Topical imiquimod was applied with each vaccine dose, which held 300 ug of mutant IDH1 20-mer peptide. TCRdb's copy holds only in-frame clones and misses some; the assay was immunoSEQ multiplex PCR. The data hold 55,000 to 65,000 clones, with around four fifths observed a single time. No antigens are known for them. Here the sequenced sample was PBMCs, taken from a glioma patient whose treatment included an IDH1 peptide vaccine. The receptors were gathered from a man between 25 and 39 years old with glioma.

V is TRBV5-1 and J is TRBJ2-3; TRBD2 matches 12 bases. Germline V gives CDR1 SGHRS, CDR2 YFSETQ. The CDR3 loop spans 18 amino acids. J gave up 5 bases and V 1 base, and 11 bases lay outside the gene matches. The CDR3 reads CASSLTTPSGGAKDTQYF. CDR3 DNA sequence: TGCGCCAGCAGCTTGACTACTCCTAGCGGGGGGGCCAAAGATACGCAGTATTTT.

In this sample, this clone turned up once. The chain is built from TRBV6-1 and TRBJ1-3, with 9 bases lining up with TRBD1. CDR1 and CDR2 from the germline V gene are MNHNS and SASEGT. The CDR3 totals 15 residues. Trimming at V came to 10 bases and at J to 4 bases, leaving 11 bases not matched to a gene. The CDR3 here is CATRIQGARGNTIYF. CDR3 sequence (DNA): TGTGCCACCCGTATACAGGGGGCCAGGGGAAACACCATATATTTT.

The CDR3 coding sequence is TGTGCCAGCTCACCTAGAAATTCACCCCTCCACTTT. It specifies CASSPRNSPLHF. V and J are TRBV18 and TRBJ1-6; D unresolved. Germline CDR1 and CDR2: KGHSH and LQKENI. Trimming removed 3 bases from V and 7 bases from J, with 4 bases in between. The CDR3 has 12 amino acids.

The genes are TRBV5-5 and TRBJ1-4; D not resolved. CDR3 size: 16 residues. Between the trimmed V and J ends, which lost 0 bases and 0 bases, there was a span of 9 bases. Per germline, CDR1 SGHKS and CDR2 YYEKEE (reference sequence). In DNA, the CDR3 is TGTGCCAGCAGCTTGGGACGGATTGCAACTAATGAAAAACTGTTTTTT. Amino acid sequence: CASSLGRIATNEKLFF.

The rearrangement uses TRBV9 and TRBJ1-1; D uncertain. There are 14 residues in the CDR3. CDR1 is SGDLS, CDR2 YYNGEE, per germline. Trimming cost V 0 bases and J 4 bases, with 10 bases left between them. The CDR3 sequence: CASSVGSGGTEAFF. The CDR3 DNA reads as TGTGCCAGCAGCGTAGGGAGCGGAGGCACTGAAGCTTTCTTT.

CDR3 bases: TGTGCCAGCAGCTACCCCGGGGGCGCTGGGTCCTACGAGCAGTACTTC. It is translated as CASSYPGGAGSYEQYF. The gene calls are TRBV5-6 and TRBJ2-7; D tentatively reads TRBD1 or TRBD2 (6 bases each). CDR1 and CDR2 (germline): SGHDT, YYEEEE. V was shortened by 3 bases and J by 1 base, with 17 bases between the two germline ends. CDR3 length: 16 residues. Based on the CDR3 plus reference TRBV5-6 and TRBJ2-7, the full variable domain is DAGVTQSPTHLIKTRGQQVTLRCSPKSGHDTVSWYQQALGQGPQFIFQYYEEEERQRGNFPDRFSGHQFPNYSSELNVNALLLGDSALYLCASSYPGGAGSYEQYFGPGTRLTVT.

This clone was recorded only once. The chain recombines TRBV10-3 with TRBJ2-5, with TRBD1 matching over 7 bases. The DNA end lines up better with TRBJ2-7; the J call may be wrong. The CDR3 consists of 14 residues. The V gene's germline CDR1 is ENHRY and CDR2 SYGVKD. CDR3 in DNA: TGTGCCATCAGGGACCGGGACAGAACCTACGAGCAGTACTTC. Protein product: CAIRDRDRTYEQYF.

This clone is a singleton in its sample. The chain joins TRBV5-6 to TRBJ2-7, with a possible D match to TRBD2 (5 bases). The germline gives CDR1 SGHDT, CDR2 YYEEEE. This CDR3 has 12 residues. Trimming removed 6 bases from V and 13 bases from J, with 20 bases in between. The CDR3 nucleotides read TGTGCCAGCACGGCGGGTGCCACCCGCGCCTACTTC. Protein: CASTAGATRAYF.

This chain connects TRBV4-1 to TRBJ2-5, with 10 bases aligning to TRBD2. Germline CDR1 is MGHRA and CDR2 is YSYEKL. This CDR3 contains 15 residues. Losses at the gene ends were 4 bases for V and 5 bases for J; bases not matched to a gene: 7. In DNA form, the CDR3 reads TGCGCCAGCAGCCTTCCGGGACTAGCGAGGGAGACCCAGTACTTC. This gives the protein CASSLPGLARETQYF.

This clone has a single count. V is TRBV29-1 and J is TRBJ2-7; D remains unclear. Trimming removed 2 bases at V and 4 bases at J, with 18 bases between. This CDR3 is 15 amino acids long. Germline V CDR1 and CDR2: SQVTM, ANQGSEA. The CDR3 nucleotides read TGCAGCGTTGAAATCTTTGTTAAGGGTTCGTACGAGCAGTACTTC. It translates to CSVEIFVKGSYEQYF.

CDR3 DNA sequence: TGCGCCAGCAGCTGGACTAGCGGGAAGTCGGACACCGGGGAGCTGTTTTTT. Translated: CASSWTSGKSDTGELFF. This chain joins TRBV4-1 and TRBJ2-2; 12 bases are a match to TRBD2. From germline, CDR1 is MGHRA and CDR2 YSYEKL. Trimming took 5 bases from V and 3 from J; bases not matched to a gene: 7. This CDR3 contains 17 residues.

V and J are TRBV4-1 and TRBJ1-5; possible D gene TRBD1, 6 bases. This CDR3 region has 15 residues. CDR1 is MGHRA, CDR2 YSYEKL, per germline. The germline V and J ends were trimmed by 2 bases and 6 bases, with 14 bases remaining between them. In DNA form, the CDR3 reads TGCGCCAGCAGCCAACCCGGACAGAAAATTCAGCCCCAGCATTTT. Translating gives CASSQPGQKIQPQHF.

The rearrangement links TRBV27 to TRBJ2-7; the match to TRBD1 covers 10 bases. CDR1 MNHEY and CDR2 SMNVEV come from the germline V gene (reference sequence). This CDR3 is built from 14 residues. V shed 7 bases and J 2 bases; nucleotides not matched to a gene: 5. CDR3 in amino acids: CASTGQGDPYEQYF. The CDR3 nucleotides are TGTGCCAGCACTGGACAGGGGGACCCCTACGAGCAGTACTTC.

The genes are TRBV14 and TRBJ1-3, with D uncertain. With 0 bases removed from V and 0 bases from J, the gap between germline ends came to 12 bases. Germline CDR1 and CDR2: SGHDN and FVKESK. This CDR3 is built from 17 residues. CDR3 loop: CASSQDRLRFSGNTIYF. CDR3 in DNA: TGTGCCAGCAGCCAAGACCGACTACGATTCTCTGGAAACACCATATATTTT.

The chain has TRBV2 and TRBJ2-7; 9 bases are a match to TRBD1. The V and J ends lost 9 bases and 2 bases, in that order; junction bases with no gene match: 8. The CDR3 totals 14 residues. CDR1 is SNHLY, CDR2 FYNNEI, per germline. The CDR3 DNA is TGTGCCAGTACCACAGGGGGCCGTACCTACGAGCAGTACTTC. Its protein is CASTTGGRTYEQYF. Supplemented by reference TRBV2 and TRBJ2-7, the full variable domain reads EPEVTQTPSHQVTQMGQEVILRCVPISNHLYFYWYRQILGQKVEFLVSFYNNEISEKSEIFDDQFSVERPDGSNFTLKIRSTKLEDSAMYFCASTTGGRTYEQYFGPGTRLTVT.

This chain connects TRBV4-1 to TRBJ1-2; D is perhaps TRBD1 (6 bases). V dropped 6 bases and J dropped 3 bases, with 14 bases sitting between them. The germline gives CDR1 MGHRA, CDR2 YSYEKL. CDR3 length: 14 residues. The CDR3: CASRKQGLDYGYTF. The CDR3 DNA reads TGCGCCAGCAGGAAACAGGGTTTGGACTATGGCTACACCTTC.

The chain is built from TRBV27 and TRBJ1-2, with 8 bases aligning to TRBD1. Germline trimming cut 5 bases from V and 5 bases from J; bases unmatched to any gene: 10. The length of the CDR3 is 15 residues. Germline values: CDR1 MNHEY, CDR2 SMNVEV (reference sequence). CDR3 loop: CASSPGQGRGYGYTF. CDR3 nucleotide sequence: TGTGCCAGCAGTCCAGGACAGGGCCGGGGGTATGGCTACACCTTC.

The rearrangement uses TRBV4-1 and TRBJ2-3; D is uncertain. This CDR3 spans 14 amino acids. Between the trimmed V and J ends, which lost 2 bases and 2 bases, there was a span of 8 bases. CDR1 and CDR2 from the germline V gene are MGHRA and YSYEKL. In DNA form, the CDR3 reads TGCGCCAGCAGCCAATTGTTCGTCACAGATACGCAGTATTTT. Protein sequence: CASSQLFVTDTQYF.

This clone came up a few times. The genes are TRBV15 and TRBJ1-5; D not resolved. Trimming removed 3 bases at V and 1 base at J, with 4 bases between. The CDR3 is 13 residues long. Germline CDR1 is LNHNV and CDR2 is YYDKDF (reference sequence). Written as DNA, the CDR3 is TGTGCCACCAGCAGTCAAAGCAATCAGCCCCAGCATTTT. It codes for CATSSQSNQPQHF.

The chain is built from TRBV6-5 and TRBJ1-3; D not resolved. Trimming pared 2 bases from V and 0 bases from J, leaving 8 bases between. The CDR3 is 15 amino acids. Germline loops: CDR1 MNHEY, CDR2 SVGAGI. The chain's CDR3 is CASSYAANSGNTIYF. In DNA form, the CDR3 reads TGTGCCAGCAGTTACGCAGCGAACTCTGGAAACACCATATATTTT.

This sequence joins TRBV15 and TRBJ2-7, with no clear D. Trimming cost V 0 bases and J 3 bases, with 3 bases left between them. From germline, CDR1 is LNHNV and CDR2 YYDKDF (reference sequence). There are 12 residues in the CDR3. CDR3 coding DNA: TGTGCCACCAGCAGAGACAGCTACGAGCAGTACTTC. Its translation: CATSRDSYEQYF.